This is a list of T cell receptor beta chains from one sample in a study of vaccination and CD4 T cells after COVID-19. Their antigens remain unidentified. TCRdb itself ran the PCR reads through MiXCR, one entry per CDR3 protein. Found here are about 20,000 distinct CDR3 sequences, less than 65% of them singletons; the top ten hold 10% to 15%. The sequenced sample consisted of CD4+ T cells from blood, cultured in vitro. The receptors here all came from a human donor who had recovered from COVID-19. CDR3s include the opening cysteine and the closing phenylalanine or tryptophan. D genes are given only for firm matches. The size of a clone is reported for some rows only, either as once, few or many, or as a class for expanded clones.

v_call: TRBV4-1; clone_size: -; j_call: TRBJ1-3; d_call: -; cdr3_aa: CASSQGRDSTGGLINTIYF; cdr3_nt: TGCGCCAGCAGCCAAGGCAGAGATAGTACGGGGGGGCTTATAAACACCATATATTTT
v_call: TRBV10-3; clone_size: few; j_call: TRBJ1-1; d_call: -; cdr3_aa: CAISESQGWNTEAFF; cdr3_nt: TGTGCCATCAGTGAGTCCCAGGGATGGAACACTGAAGCTTTCTTT
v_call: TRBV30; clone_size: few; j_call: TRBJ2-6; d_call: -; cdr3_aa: CAWSTSSRDVLTF; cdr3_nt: TGTGCCTGGAGTACCTCATCGAGGGACGTCCTGACTTTC
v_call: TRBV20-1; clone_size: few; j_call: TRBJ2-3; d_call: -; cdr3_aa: CSARQGTTSTDTQYF; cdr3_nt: TGCAGTGCTAGACAGGGCACTACTAGCACAGATACGCAGTATTTT
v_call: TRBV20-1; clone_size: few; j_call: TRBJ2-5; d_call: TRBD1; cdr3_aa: CSARGQKQETQYF; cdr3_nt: TGCAGTGCCCGGGGACAGAAGCAAGAGACCCAGTACTTC
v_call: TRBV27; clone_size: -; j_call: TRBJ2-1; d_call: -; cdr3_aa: CASSWGRERSYNEQFF; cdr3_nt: TGTGCCAGCAGTTGGGGGCGGGAACGCTCCTACAATGAGCAGTTCTTC
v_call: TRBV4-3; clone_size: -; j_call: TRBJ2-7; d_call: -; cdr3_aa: CASSQGYGKPYEQYF; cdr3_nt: TGCGCCAGCAGCCAAGGGTACGGGAAACCCTACGAGCAGTACTTC
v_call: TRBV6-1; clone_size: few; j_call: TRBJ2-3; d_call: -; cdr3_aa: CASSEGAGRDTQYF; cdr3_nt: TGTGCCAGCAGTGAGGGGGCCGGCCGGGATACGCAGTATTTT
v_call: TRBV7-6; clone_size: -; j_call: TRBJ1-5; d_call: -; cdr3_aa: CASSLASNQPQHF; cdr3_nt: TGTGCCAGCAGCTTAGCAAGCAATCAGCCCCAGCATTTT
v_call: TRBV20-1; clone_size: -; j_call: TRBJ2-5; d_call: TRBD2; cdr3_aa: CSAVGGLAGGGQETQYF; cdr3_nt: TGCAGTGCTGTCGGGGGACTAGCGGGAGGAGGGCAAGAGACCCAGTACTTC
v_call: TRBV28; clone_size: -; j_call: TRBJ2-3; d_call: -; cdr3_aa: CASRTGRGRITDTQYF; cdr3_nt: TGTGCCAGCAGGACCGGGAGGGGGCGGATCACAGATACGCAGTATTTT
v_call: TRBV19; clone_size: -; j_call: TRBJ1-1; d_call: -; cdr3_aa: CASSSGLGTEAFF; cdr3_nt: TGTGCCAGTAGTTCGGGGTTGGGCACTGAAGCTTTCTTT
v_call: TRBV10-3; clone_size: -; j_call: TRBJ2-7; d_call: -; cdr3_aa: CAISDGTNLYEQYF; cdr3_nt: TGTGCCATCAGTGATGGGACAAACCTATACGAGCAGTACTTC
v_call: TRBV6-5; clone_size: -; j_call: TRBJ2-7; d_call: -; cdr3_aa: CASSSLPGPTYEQYF; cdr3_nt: TGTGCCAGCAGTTCCTTGCCGGGCCCCACCTACGAGCAGTACTTC
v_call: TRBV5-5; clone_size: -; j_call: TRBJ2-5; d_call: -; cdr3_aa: CASSPGGGQETQYF; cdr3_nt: TGTGCCAGCAGCCCGGGGGGCGGGCAAGAGACCCAGTACTTC
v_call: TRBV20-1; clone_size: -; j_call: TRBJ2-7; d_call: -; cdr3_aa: CSAVGPGHEQYF; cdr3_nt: TGCAGTGCTGTAGGACCCGGTCACGAGCAGTACTTC
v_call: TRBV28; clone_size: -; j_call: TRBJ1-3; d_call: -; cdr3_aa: CASSLFGASSGNTIYF; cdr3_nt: TGTGCCAGCAGTTTATTTGGGGCAAGCTCTGGAAACACCATATATTTT
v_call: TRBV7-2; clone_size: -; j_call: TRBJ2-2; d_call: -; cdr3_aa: CASSPQSGGRGTGELFF; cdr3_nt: TGTGCCAGCAGCCCCCAATCAGGGGGGCGCGGCACCGGGGAGCTGTTTTTT
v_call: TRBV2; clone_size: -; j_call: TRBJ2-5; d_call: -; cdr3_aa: CASTLLAEGETQYF; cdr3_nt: TGTGCCAGCACCCTTTTGGCGGAGGGAGAGACCCAGTACTTC
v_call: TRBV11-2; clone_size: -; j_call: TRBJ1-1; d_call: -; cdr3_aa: CASSLGSYTEAFF; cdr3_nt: TGTGCCAGCAGCTTAGGTTCGTACACTGAAGCTTTCTTT
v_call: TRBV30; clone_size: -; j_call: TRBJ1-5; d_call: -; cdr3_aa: CAWSNKGNQPQHF; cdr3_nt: TGTGCCTGGAGTAATAAAGGCAATCAGCCCCAGCATTTT
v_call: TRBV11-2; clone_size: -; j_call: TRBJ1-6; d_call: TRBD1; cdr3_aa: CASSPTGKDNSPLHF; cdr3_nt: TGTGCCAGCAGCCCGACAGGGAAGGATAATTCACCCCTCCACTTT
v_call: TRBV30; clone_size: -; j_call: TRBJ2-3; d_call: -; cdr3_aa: CAYLGPRGTDTQYF; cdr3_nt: TGTGCCTACCTCGGGCCCCGAGGCACAGATACGCAGTATTTT
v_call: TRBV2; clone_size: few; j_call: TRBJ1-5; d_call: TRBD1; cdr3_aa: CASSDTGQGRNQPQHF; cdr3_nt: TGTGCCAGCAGTGATACCGGACAGGGCCGTAATCAGCCCCAGCATTTT
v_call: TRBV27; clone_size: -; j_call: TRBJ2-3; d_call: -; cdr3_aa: CASSNRAYSTDTQYF; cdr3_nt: TGTGCCAGCAGTAACCGAGCCTATAGCACAGATACGCAGTATTTT
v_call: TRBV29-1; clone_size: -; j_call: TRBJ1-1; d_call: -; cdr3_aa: CSVDAGIITEAFF; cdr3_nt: TGCAGCGTTGACGCAGGGATCATCACTGAAGCTTTCTTT
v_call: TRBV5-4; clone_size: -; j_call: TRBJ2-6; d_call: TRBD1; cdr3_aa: CASSRGQGVLSGANVLTF; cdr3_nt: TGTGCCAGCAGCCGGGGACAGGGGGTACTCTCTGGGGCCAACGTCCTGACTTTC
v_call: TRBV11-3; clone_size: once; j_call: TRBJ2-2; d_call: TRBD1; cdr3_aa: CASSVSTGVDTGELFF; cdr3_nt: TGTGCCAGCAGCGTATCAACAGGGGTGGATACCGGGGAGCTGTTTTTT
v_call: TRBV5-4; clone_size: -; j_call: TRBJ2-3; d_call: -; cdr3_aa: CASSLTDTQYF; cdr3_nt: TGTGCCAGCAGCTTGACAGATACGCAGTATTTT
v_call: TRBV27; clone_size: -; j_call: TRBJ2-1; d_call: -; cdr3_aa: CASTPPGNAGDEQFF; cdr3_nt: TGTGCCAGTACCCCTCCCGGGAACGCTGGGGATGAGCAGTTCTTC
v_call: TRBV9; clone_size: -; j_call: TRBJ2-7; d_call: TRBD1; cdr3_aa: CASSAGQENEQYF; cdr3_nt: TGTGCCAGCAGCGCAGGACAGGAAAACGAGCAGTACTTC
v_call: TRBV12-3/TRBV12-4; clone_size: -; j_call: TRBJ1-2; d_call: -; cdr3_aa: CASSLKQPLVDGYTF; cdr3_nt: TGTGCCAGCAGTTTAAAACAACCCCTGGTAGATGGCTACACCTTC
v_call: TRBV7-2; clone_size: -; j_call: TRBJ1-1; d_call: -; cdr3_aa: CASSLESGNTEAFF; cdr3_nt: TGTGCCAGCAGCTTAGAGTCTGGGAACACTGAAGCTTTCTTT
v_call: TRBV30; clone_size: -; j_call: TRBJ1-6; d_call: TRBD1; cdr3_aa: CAWNRQGGRSPLHF; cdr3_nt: TGTGCCTGGAACCGACAGGGAGGCAGGTCACCCCTCCACTTT
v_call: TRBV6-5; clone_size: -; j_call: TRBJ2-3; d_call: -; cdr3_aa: CASSYRGDTQYF; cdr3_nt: TGTGCCAGCAGTTACCGGGGAGATACGCAGTATTTT
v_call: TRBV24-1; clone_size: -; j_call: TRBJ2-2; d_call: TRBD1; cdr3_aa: CATSDPGQGGTGELFF; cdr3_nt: TGTGCCACCAGTGATCCTGGACAGGGTGGCACCGGGGAGCTGTTTTTT
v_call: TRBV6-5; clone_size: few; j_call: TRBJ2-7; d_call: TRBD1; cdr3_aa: CASSWSLDRAVQYF; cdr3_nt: TGTGCCAGCAGTTGGTCCCTTGACAGGGCCGTGCAGTACTTC